The rows below give T cell receptor beta chains drawn from one sample of a study of T cell repertoires in cytomegalovirus infection. Using its own MiXCR run on the reads, TCRdb lists one record per CDR3 protein. The data contain about 490,000 distinct CDR3 sequences, 26% of them singletons. The specimen was PBMCs. The receptor set was obtained from a human donor in good health (CMV status not recorded). Some clones in this sample may be carry-over from other donors' samples. The CDR3 runs from the conserved cysteine through the conserved F or W. The D gene is left open where the match is weak. Clone size is given for some rows only: seen once, a few or many times, or a class if the clone is expanded.

>TRBJ2-5|-|TRBD1|TRBV11-1
CASRPTGAGQTQYF
TGTGCCAGCAGGCCTACAGGGGCCGGGCAGACCCAGTACTTC
>TRBJ2-1|-|-|TRBV5-4
CASSLEGPFYNEQFF
TGTGCCAGCAGCTTGGAGGGCCCGTTCTACAATGAGCAGTTCTTC
>TRBJ1-1|-|-|TRBV11-3
CASSLDHQKDAFF
TGTGCCAGCAGCTTAGACCACCAAAAGGACGCTTTCTTT
>TRBJ2-5|few|-|TRBV7-2
CASSFRLAVEETQYF
TGTGCCAGCAGCTTTCGGCTTGCCGTCGAGGAGACCCAGTACTTC
>TRBJ1-2|few|TRBD1|TRBV15
CATSREPDRGKGYTF
TGTGCCACCAGCAGAGAACCCGACAGGGGTAAGGGCTACACCTTC
>TRBJ2-2|few|TRBD1|TRBV12-3/TRBV12-4
CASRLGLGTGPGELFF
TGTGCCAGCAGACTGGGGCTCGGGACAGGGCCCGGGGAGCTGTTTTTT
>TRBJ2-5|-|TRBD2|TRBV20-1
CSATGGGGPYQETQYF
TGCAGTGCCACAGGTGGGGGAGGGCCGTACCAAGAGACCCAGTACTTC
>TRBJ2-1|few|TRBD2|TRBV12-3/TRBV12-4
CASSLGTAGVNEQFF
TGTGCCAGCAGTTTAGGAACAGCGGGAGTAAATGAGCAGTTCTTC
>TRBJ2-7|few|-|TRBV27
CASSLLSPGGPTYEQYF
TGTGCCAGCAGTTTATTGTCCCCCGGGGGGCCAACCTACGAGCAGTACTTC
>TRBJ1-2|few|-|TRBV6-5
CASTSGQPYGYTF
TGTGCCAGCACCTCAGGACAGCCCTATGGCTACACCTTC
>TRBJ2-1|-|-|TRBV9
CASSVVSFGNEQFF
TGTGCCAGCAGCGTAGTCAGTTTCGGGAATGAGCAGTTCTTC
>TRBJ2-3|many|TRBD2|TRBV7-6
CASSSLAGPSTDTQYF
TGTGCCAGCAGCTCTCTAGCGGGGCCTAGCACAGATACGCAGTATTTT
>TRBJ2-1|-|-|TRBV19
CASSNTPPRQEPYNEQFF
TGTGCCAGTAGTAATACTCCCCCACGACAGGAACCCTACAATGAGCAGTTCTTC
>TRBJ2-5|-|-|TRBV7-9
CASSLGGSWKTQYF
TGTGCCAGCAGCTTAGGGGGTAGCTGGAAGACCCAGTACTTC
>TRBJ2-3|few|TRBD1|TRBV14
CASSQLTGGSTDTQYF
TGTGCCAGCAGCCAACTAACAGGGGGTAGCACAGATACGCAGTATTTT
>TRBJ1-1|many|-|TRBV7-8
CASSLANRGVNTEAFF
TGTGCCAGCAGCTTAGCGAATCGAGGGGTGAACACTGAAGCTTTCTTT
>TRBJ2-7|many|TRBD2|TRBV7-2
CASSLGLAGGEGEQYF
TGTGCCAGCAGCTTAGGACTAGCGGGAGGAGAGGGCGAGCAGTACTTC
>TRBJ2-3|many|-|TRBV7-9
CASSSRTTGTPDTQYF
TGTGCCAGCAGCAGTAGGACAACTGGAACCCCAGATACGCAGTATTTT
>TRBJ2-3|few|TRBD2|TRBV14
CASSRNQERLSGRARDTQYF
TGTGCCAGCAGCCGGAACCAAGAACGCCTTAGCGGGAGGGCCAGGGATACGCAGTATTTT
>TRBJ2-7|few|-|TRBV5-5
CASSLLQTYEQYF
TGTGCCAGCAGCTTGTTACAGACCTACGAGCAGTACTTC
>TRBJ2-7|few|-|TRBV20-1
CSARALGIVGHEQYF
TGCAGTGCTAGAGCCCTAGGGATTGTTGGTCACGAGCAGTACTTC
>TRBJ2-7|many|-|TRBV7-8
CASSFDRIYEQYF
TGTGCCAGCAGCTTCGACAGGATCTACGAGCAGTACTTC
>TRBJ1-1|few|-|TRBV12-3/TRBV12-4
CASRTGRLTAEAFF
TGTGCCAGCAGGACGGGACGGCTCACCGCTGAAGCTTTCTTT
>TRBJ1-2|-|-|TRBV19
CASSISGGSSNYGYTF
TGTGCCAGTAGTATAAGCGGGGGCAGCTCTAACTATGGCTACACCTTC
>TRBJ2-5|-|-|TRBV7-2
CASSFTGASVETQYF
TGTGCCAGCAGCTTTACCGGGGCCTCGGTCGAGACCCAGTACTTC
>TRBJ2-7|-|TRBD2|TRBV6-1
CASSKGRLAEYEQYF
TGTGCCAGCAGCAAGGGGAGACTAGCGGAATACGAGCAGTACTTC
>TRBJ1-1|-|-|TRBV10-3
CAISGMTEAFF
TGTGCCATCAGTGGTATGACTGAAGCTTTCTTT
>TRBJ2-5|many|-|TRBV7-2
CASSLAGLQETQYF
TGTGCCAGCAGCTTAGCAGGTCTCCAAGAGACCCAGTACTTC
>TRBJ2-2|few|TRBD2|TRBV7-9
CASRSTSATGELFF
TGTGCCAGCAGATCTACTAGCGCCACCGGGGAGCTGTTTTTT
>TRBJ2-3|many|-|TRBV7-6
CAWSNSSLDTQYF
TGTGCCTGGAGTAATTCAAGCCTGGATACGCAGTATTTT
>TRBJ2-3|-|TRBD2|TRBV6-2/TRBV6-3
CASNLGGLAGGGDTQYF
TGTGCCAGCAACTTAGGGGGACTAGCGGGAGGCGGAGATACGCAGTATTTT
>TRBJ1-2|-|TRBD1|TRBV27
CASRRTGYGYTF
TGTGCCAGCAGGAGGACAGGCTATGGCTACACCTTC
>TRBJ1-1|once|-|TRBV5-1
CASSFRGEAFF
TGCGCCAGCAGCTTCAGGGGCGAAGCTTTCTTT
>TRBJ1-1|-|TRBD1|TRBV19
CASSHLDGQGEEAFF
TGTGCCAGTAGTCACTTGGATGGACAGGGAGAAGAAGCTTTCTTT
>TRBJ1-2|-|-|TRBV7-8
CASSLVGRSTGYTF
TGTGCCAGCAGCTTAGTAGGCAGATCAACTGGCTACACCTTC
>TRBJ1-2|-|-|TRBV19
CASSKPVGRGGGYTF
TGTGCCAGTAGTAAGCCGGTTGGTAGGGGAGGTGGCTACACCTTC
>TRBJ2-1|once|-|TRBV27
CASSVSAGAGYNEQFF
TGTGCCAGCAGTGTGTCTGCAGGGGCCGGCTACAATGAGCAGTTCTTC
>TRBJ2-1|many|TRBD2|TRBV11-3
CASSLDLGSGRNEQFF
TGTGCCAGCAGCTTAGATCTGGGTAGCGGGAGGAATGAGCAGTTCTTC
>TRBJ2-7|-|TRBD2|TRBV28
CASSWDSVASGYSYEQYF
TGTGCCAGCAGTTGGGACTCGGTAGCTAGCGGATACTCCTACGAGCAGTACTTC
>TRBJ1-2|few|-|TRBV12-3/TRBV12-4
CASSLRALGYGYTF
TGTGCCAGCAGTTTGAGGGCCCTGGGGTATGGCTACACCTTC
>TRBJ2-3|many|-|TRBV7-2
CASSTGTIGTDTQYF
TGTGCCAGCAGCACCGGGACAATCGGCACAGATACGCAGTATTTT
>TRBJ2-3|-|-|TRBV14
CASSHVRLDSTDTQYF
TGTGCCAGCAGCCACGTCAGACTAGATAGCACAGATACGCAGTATTTT
>TRBJ1-2|-|TRBD1|TRBV2
CASRDQGASGYTF
TGTGCCAGCAGGGATCAGGGGGCAAGTGGCTACACCTTC
>TRBJ1-5|-|TRBD1|TRBV6-2/TRBV6-3
CASSGTEYSNQPQHF
TGTGCCAGCAGTGGGACAGAGTATAGCAATCAGCCCCAGCATTTT
>TRBJ2-1|many|TRBD2|TRBV12-3/TRBV12-4
CASSPRPFTSGRHNEQFF
TGTGCCAGCAGTCCGCGCCCCTTTACTAGCGGGAGGCACAATGAGCAGTTCTTC
>TRBJ1-1|-|-|TRBV5-1
CASSLNPAMNTEAFF
TGCGCCAGCAGCTTGAACCCAGCCATGAACACTGAAGCTTTCTTT
>TRBJ1-2|-|TRBD1|TRBV28
CASSSGQAPYGYTF
TGTGCCAGCAGTTCCGGACAGGCCCCCTATGGCTACACCTTC
>TRBJ2-7|-|-|TRBV14
CASSQEQAMLSYEQYF
TGTGCCAGCAGCCAGGAACAGGCTATGCTCTCCTACGAGCAGTACTTC
>TRBJ1-6|-|-|TRBV7-8
CASSSLADPVVNNSPLHF
TGTGCCAGCAGCTCCTTAGCCGACCCGGTCGTAAATAATTCACCCCTCCACTTT
>TRBJ2-3|few|-|TRBV7-2
CASSFPSRTQYF
TGTGCCAGCAGCTTTCCCTCGCGCACGCAGTATTTT
>TRBJ1-3|-|-|TRBV25-1
CASTGSGNTIYF
TGTGCCAGCACCGGCTCTGGAAACACCATATATTTT
>TRBJ2-1|-|TRBD1|TRBV19
CASSIFGTGAGEQFF
TGTGCCAGTAGTATCTTCGGGACAGGGGCGGGTGAGCAGTTCTTC
>TRBJ2-4|many|-|TRBV6-2/TRBV6-3
CASSPGIVGKNIQYF
TGTGCCAGCAGTCCAGGGATCGTTGGCAAAAACATTCAGTACTTC
>TRBJ2-1|-|-|TRBV6-2/TRBV6-3
CASSGGTRKNSYNEQFF
TGTGCCAGCAGTGGGGGGACTCGCAAAAATTCCTACAATGAGCAGTTCTTC
>TRBJ1-1|-|-|TRBV11-2
CASSFRGPRTTEAFF
TGTGCCAGCAGCTTCAGGGGACCCCGGACGACTGAAGCTTTCTTT
>TRBJ1-6|-|-|TRBV2
CASSENPGRLGNSPLHF
TGTGCCAGCAGTGAAAACCCTGGCAGGCTAGGGAATTCACCCCTCCACTTT